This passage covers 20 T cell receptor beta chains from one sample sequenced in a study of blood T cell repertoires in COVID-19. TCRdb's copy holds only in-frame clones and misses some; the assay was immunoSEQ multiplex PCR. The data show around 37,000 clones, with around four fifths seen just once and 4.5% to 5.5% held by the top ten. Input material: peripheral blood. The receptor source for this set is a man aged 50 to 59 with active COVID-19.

CDR3 protein: CASSSQGEPYF. Here the CDR3 DNA reads TGTGCCAGCAGCTCACAGGGTGAACCGTACTTC. The J gene is TRBJ2-7, the V gene TRBV7-2; D perhaps matches TRBD1 (6 bases). Trimming took 4 bases from V and 12 from J, leaving 13 bases between them. The germline CDR1 and CDR2 sequences are SGHTA and FQGNSA. The CDR3 length is 11 residues.

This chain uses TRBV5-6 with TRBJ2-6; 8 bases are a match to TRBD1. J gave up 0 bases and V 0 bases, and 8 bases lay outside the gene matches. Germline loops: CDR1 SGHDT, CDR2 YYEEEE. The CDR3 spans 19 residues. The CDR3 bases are TGTGCCAGCAGCTTGGGTGGGGACAGGCGGATCTCTGGGGCCAACGTCCTGACTTTC. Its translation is CASSLGGDRRISGANVLTF.

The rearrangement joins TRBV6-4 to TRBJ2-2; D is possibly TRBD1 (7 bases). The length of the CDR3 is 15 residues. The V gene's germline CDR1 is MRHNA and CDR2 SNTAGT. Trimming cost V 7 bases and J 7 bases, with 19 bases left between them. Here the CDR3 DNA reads TGTGCCAGCAACGGACAGGTAGTGCGGGACGGGGAGCTGTTTTTT. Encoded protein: CASNGQVVRDGELFF.

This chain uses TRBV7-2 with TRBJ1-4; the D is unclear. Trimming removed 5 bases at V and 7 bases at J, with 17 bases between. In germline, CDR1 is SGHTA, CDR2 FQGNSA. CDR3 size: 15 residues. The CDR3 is CASSPLAGLPEKLFF. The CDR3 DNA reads TGTGCCAGCAGCCCCCTAGCGGGGTTACCTGAAAAACTGTTTTTT.

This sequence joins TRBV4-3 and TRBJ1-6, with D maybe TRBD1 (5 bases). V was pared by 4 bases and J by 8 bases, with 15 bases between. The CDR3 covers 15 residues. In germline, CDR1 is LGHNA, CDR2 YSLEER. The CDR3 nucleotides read TGCGCCAGCAGCCCTCGGGACTCCGCATATTCACCCCTCCACTTT. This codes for CASSPRDSAYSPLHF.

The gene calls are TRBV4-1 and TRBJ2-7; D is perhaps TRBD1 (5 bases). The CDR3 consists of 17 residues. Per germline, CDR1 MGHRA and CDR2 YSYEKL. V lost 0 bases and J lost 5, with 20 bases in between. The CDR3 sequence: CASSQEYVAGNEHEQYF. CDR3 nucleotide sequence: TGCGCCAGCAGCCAAGAATACGTGGCAGGGAACGAGCACGAGCAGTACTTC.

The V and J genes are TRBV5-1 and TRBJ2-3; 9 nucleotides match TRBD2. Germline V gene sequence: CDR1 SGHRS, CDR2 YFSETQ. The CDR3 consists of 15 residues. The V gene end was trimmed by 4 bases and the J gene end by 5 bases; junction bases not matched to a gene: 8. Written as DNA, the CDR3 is TGCGCCAGCAGCGATCAAGCGGGGGGCCAAGATACGCAGTATTTT. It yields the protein CASSDQAGGQDTQYF.

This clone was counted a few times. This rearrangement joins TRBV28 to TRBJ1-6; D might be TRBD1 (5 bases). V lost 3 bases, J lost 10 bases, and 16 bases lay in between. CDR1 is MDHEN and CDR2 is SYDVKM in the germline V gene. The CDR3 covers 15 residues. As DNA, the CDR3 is TGTGCCAGCAGTTTGGCGCAGGGCATTGGATCACCCCTCCACTTT. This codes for CASSLAQGIGSPLHF.

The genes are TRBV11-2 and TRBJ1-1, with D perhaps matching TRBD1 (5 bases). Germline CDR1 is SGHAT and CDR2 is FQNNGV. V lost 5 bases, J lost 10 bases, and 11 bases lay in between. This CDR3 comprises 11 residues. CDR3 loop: CASSQGGGAFF. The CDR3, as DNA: TGTGCCAGCAGCCAGGGTGGCGGAGCTTTCTTT. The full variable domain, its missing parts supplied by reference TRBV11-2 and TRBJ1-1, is EAGVAQSPRYKIIEKRQSVAFWCNPISGHATLYWYQQILGQGPKLLIQFQNNGVVDDSQLPKDRFSAERLKGVDSTLKIQPAKLEDSAVYLCASSQGGGAFFGQGTRLTVV.

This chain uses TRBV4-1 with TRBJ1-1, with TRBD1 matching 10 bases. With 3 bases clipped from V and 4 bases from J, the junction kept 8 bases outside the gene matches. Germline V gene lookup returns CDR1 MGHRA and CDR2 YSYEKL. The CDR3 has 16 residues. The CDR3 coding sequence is TGCGCCAGCAGCCACAAGCCCGGGACAGGGGCCACTGAAGCTTTCTTT. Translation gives CASSHKPGTGATEAFF.

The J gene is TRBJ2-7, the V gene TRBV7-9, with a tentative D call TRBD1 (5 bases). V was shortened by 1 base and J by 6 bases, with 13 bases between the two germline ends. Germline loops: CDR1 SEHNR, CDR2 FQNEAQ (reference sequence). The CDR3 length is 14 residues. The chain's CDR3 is CASSLEGLQGEQYF. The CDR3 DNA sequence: TGTGCCAGCAGCTTAGAAGGGCTCCAGGGCGAGCAGTACTTC. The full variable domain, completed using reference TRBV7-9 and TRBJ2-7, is DTGVSQNPRHKITKRGQNVTFRCDPISEHNRLYWYRQTLGQGPEFLTYFQNEAQLEKSRLLSDRFSAERPKGSFSTLEIQRTEQGDSAMYLCASSLEGLQGEQYFGPGTRLTVT.

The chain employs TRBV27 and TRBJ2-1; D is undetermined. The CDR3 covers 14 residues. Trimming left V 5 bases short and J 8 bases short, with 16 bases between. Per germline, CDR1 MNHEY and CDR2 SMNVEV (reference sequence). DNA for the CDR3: TGTGCCAGCAGTCCCCTTACCCGCGCTGATGAGCAGTTCTTC. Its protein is CASSPLTRADEQFF.

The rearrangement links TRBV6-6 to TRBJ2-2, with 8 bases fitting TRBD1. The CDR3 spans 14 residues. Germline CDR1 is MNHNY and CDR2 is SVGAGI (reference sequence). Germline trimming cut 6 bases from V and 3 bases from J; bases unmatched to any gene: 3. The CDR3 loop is CASRIQGDTGELFF. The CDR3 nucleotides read TGTGCCAGCAGGATACAGGGGGACACCGGGGAGCTGTTTTTT.

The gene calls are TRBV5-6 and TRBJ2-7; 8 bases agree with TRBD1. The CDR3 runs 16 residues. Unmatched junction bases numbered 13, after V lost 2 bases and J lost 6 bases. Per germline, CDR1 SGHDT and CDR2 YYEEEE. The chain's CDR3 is CASSFLLGQGISEQYF. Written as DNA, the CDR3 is TGTGCCAGCAGCTTTCTTCTAGGACAGGGAATCTCCGAGCAGTACTTC.

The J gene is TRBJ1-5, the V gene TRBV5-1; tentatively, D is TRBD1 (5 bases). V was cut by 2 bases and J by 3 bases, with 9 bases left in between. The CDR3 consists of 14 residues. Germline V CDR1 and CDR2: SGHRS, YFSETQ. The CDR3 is CASSLGEINQPQHF. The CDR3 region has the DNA TGCGCCAGCAGCTTAGGGGAAATCAATCAGCCCCAGCATTTT. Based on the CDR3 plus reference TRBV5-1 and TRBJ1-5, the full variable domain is KAGVTQTPRYLIKTRGQQVTLSCSPISGHRSVSWYQQTPGQGLQFLFEYFSETQRNKGNFPGRFSGRQFSNSRSEMNVSTLELGDSALYLCASSLGEINQPQHFGDGTRLSIL.

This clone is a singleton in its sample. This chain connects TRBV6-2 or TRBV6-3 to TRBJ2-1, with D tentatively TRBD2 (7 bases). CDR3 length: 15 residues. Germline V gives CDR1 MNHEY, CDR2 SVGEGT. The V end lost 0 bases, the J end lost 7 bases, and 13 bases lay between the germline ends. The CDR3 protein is CASSYSTRGGNEQFF. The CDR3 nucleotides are TGTGCCAGCAGTTACTCGACGAGGGGGGGAAATGAGCAGTTCTTC.

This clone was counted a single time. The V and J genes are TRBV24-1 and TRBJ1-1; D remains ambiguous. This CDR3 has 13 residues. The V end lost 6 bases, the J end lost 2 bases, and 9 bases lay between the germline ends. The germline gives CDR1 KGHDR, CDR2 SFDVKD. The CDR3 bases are TGTGCCACCAGTAAGGAGGGTAACACTGAAGCTTTCTTT. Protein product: CATSKEGNTEAFF.

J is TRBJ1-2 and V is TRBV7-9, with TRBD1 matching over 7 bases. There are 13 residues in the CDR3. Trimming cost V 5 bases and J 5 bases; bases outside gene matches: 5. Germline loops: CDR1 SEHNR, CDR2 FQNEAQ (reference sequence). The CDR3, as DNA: TGTGCCAGCAGCCCAGACAGGGCGTATGGCTACACCTTC. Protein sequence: CASSPDRAYGYTF.

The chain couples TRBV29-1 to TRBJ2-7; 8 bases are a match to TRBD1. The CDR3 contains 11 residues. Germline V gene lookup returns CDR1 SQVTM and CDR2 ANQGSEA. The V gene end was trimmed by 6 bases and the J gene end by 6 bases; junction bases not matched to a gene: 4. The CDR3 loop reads CSVPGTGEQYF. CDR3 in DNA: TGCAGCGTCCCCGGGACAGGCGAGCAGTACTTC.

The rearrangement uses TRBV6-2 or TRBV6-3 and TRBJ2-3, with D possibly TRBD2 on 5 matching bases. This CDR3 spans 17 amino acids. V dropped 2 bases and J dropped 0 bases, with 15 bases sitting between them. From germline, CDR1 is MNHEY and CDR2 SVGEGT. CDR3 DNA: TGTGCCAGCAGTTACCCTTGGAGGATCACTAGCACAGATACGCAGTATTTT. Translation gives CASSYPWRITSTDTQYF.